The 28 T cell receptor beta chains below were found in one sample sequenced in a study of chemoradiotherapy in HPV16-positive cancers. Profiling relied on immunoSEQ multiplex PCR, and the TCRdb table lists in-frame clones only, not all of them. Among just over 15,000 clones, 60% to 85% were seen once, and the ten largest hold under 1.5%. This material was collected from a patient who underwent chemoradiotherapy. The receptors were sampled from a human donor with HPV-associated anogenital cancer.

In its sample, this clone was seen a few times. The chain employs TRBV2 and TRBJ1-6; D is perhaps TRBD1 (6 bases). V shed 7 bases and J shed 10 bases, with 20 bases lying between them. The length of the CDR3 is 15 residues. Looked up from germline, CDR1 is SNHLY and CDR2 is FYNNEI. For the CDR3, the DNA is TGTGCCAGCACATACTACCCGGGGGGGCAATCACCCCTCCACTTT. This translates into CASTYYPGGQSPLHF.

The rearrangement uses TRBV5-1 and TRBJ1-5; perhaps TRBD1 as D (6 bases). V lost 4 bases to trimming and J lost 2 bases, with 16 bases between them. This CDR3 comprises 16 residues. The germline V gene has CDR1 SGHRS and CDR2 YFSETQ. The CDR3 sequence is CASSAGGTQGNQPQHF. CDR3 DNA: TGCGCCAGCAGCGCGGGGGGGACACAGGGCAATCAGCCCCAGCATTTT.

V usage is TRBV7-2 and J usage is TRBJ2-7, with D hard to call. The V end lost 1 base, the J end lost 6 bases, and 22 bases lay between the germline ends. From germline, CDR1 is SGHTA and CDR2 FQGNSA. The CDR3 is 17 residues long. CDR3 in amino acids: CASSLDGSSLGSPEQYF. In DNA, the CDR3 is TGTGCCAGCAGCTTAGATGGCTCGTCTTTGGGATCCCCCGAGCAGTACTTC.

This chain's CDR3 is CAWERGAWAFF. In nucleotides, the CDR3 is TGTGCCTGGGAGAGAGGGGCTTGGGCTTTCTTT. The chain is built from TRBV30 and TRBJ1-1, with a tentative D call TRBD1 (5 bases). The CDR3 spans 11 residues. The V gene lost 5 bases and the J gene lost 11 bases, with 15 bases spanning the gap. Germline assignment: CDR1 GTSNPN and CDR2 SVGIG (reference sequence).

This clone was observed once. The chain combines TRBV11-2 with TRBJ1-2; D ambiguous. The CDR3 totals 13 residues. The V gene lost 2 bases and the J gene lost 4 bases, with 8 bases spanning the gap. Germline V lookup: CDR1 SGHAT, CDR2 FQNNGV. In DNA form, the CDR3 reads TGTGCCAGCAGCTTAACAGAGATCTATGGCTACACCTTC. Its protein is CASSLTEIYGYTF. The variable domain in full, completed from reference TRBV11-2 and TRBJ1-2, reads EAGVAQSPRYKIIEKRQSVAFWCNPISGHATLYWYQQILGQGPKLLIQFQNNGVVDDSQLPKDRFSAERLKGVDSTLKIQPAKLEDSAVYLCASSLTEIYGYTFGSGTRLTVV.

The chain carries TRBV7-2 and TRBJ2-1; possible D gene TRBD1, 6 bases. Germline CDR1 SGHTA, CDR2 FQGNSA. The CDR3 loop spans 13 amino acids. The germline V and J ends were trimmed by 5 bases and 10 bases, with 15 bases remaining between them. The CDR3 coding sequence is TGTGCCAGCAGCAAGAGGGACAACCTAGAGCAGTTCTTC. Residues: CASSKRDNLEQFF.

The chain combines TRBV6-6 with TRBJ1-4; D possibly corresponds to TRBD1 (5 bases). The V end lost 10 bases, the J end lost 6 bases, and 15 bases lay between the germline ends. The CDR3 is 13 amino acids. Germline CDR1 MNHNY, CDR2 SVGAGI (reference sequence). The CDR3 here is CAILGGEHEKLFF. The CDR3 coding sequence is TGTGCCATCTTGGGGGGAGAGCATGAAAAACTGTTTTTT.

This clone was counted between two and nine times. The V and J genes are TRBV28 and TRBJ2-5, with D possibly matching TRBD1 (6 bases). V was pared by 6 bases and J by 1 base, with 12 bases between. The germline V gene has CDR1 MDHEN and CDR2 SYDVKM. CDR3 size: 14 residues. The CDR3: CASSSDRGQETQYF. In DNA form, the CDR3 reads TGTGCCAGCAGCTCGGACAGAGGCCAAGAGACCCAGTACTTC.

The chain recombines TRBV6-5 with TRBJ1-3; maybe TRBD1 (5 bases). V lost 2 bases, J lost 4 bases, and 12 bases lay in between. The CDR3 is 15 residues long. Germline loops: CDR1 MNHEY, CDR2 SVGAGI. The CDR3 reads CASSYGTQLGNTIYF. The CDR3 bases are TGTGCCAGCAGTTACGGGACTCAACTCGGAAACACCATATATTTT.

V is TRBV27 and J is TRBJ1-5; D is uncertain. This CDR3 is 15 amino acids long. V shed 0 bases and J shed 2 bases, with 8 bases lying between them. CDR1 and CDR2 (germline): MNHEY, SMNVEV (reference sequence). This CDR3 reads CASSLSRQRNQPQHF. The DNA of the CDR3 is TGTGCCAGCAGTTTATCGAGGCAGCGCAATCAGCCCCAGCATTTT.

The chain uses TRBV7-9 and TRBJ1-1, with D possibly TRBD1 on 6 matching bases. The germline V and J ends were trimmed by 5 bases and 10 bases, with 20 bases remaining between them. This CDR3 spans 14 amino acids. The germline CDR1 and CDR2 sequences are SEHNR and FQNEAQ (reference sequence). The chain's CDR3 is CASSRGDVGFGAFF. CDR3 DNA: TGTGCCAGCAGCAGGGGGGACGTAGGATTTGGAGCTTTCTTT.

This clone has only a few counts. This chain uses TRBV7-2 with TRBJ1-5, with D possibly matching TRBD1 (5 bases). CDR3 length: 14 amino acids. The V end lost 4 bases, the J end lost 7 bases, and 14 bases lay between the germline ends. Germline V gene sequence: CDR1 SGHTA, CDR2 FQGNSA. CDR3 coding DNA: TGTGCCAGCAGCTGGAATAGCGGGACGCAGCCCCAGCATTTT. Protein product: CASSWNSGTQPQHF.

The chain couples TRBV6-5 to TRBJ1-5; 7 bases are a match to TRBD1. From germline, CDR1 is MNHEY and CDR2 SVGAGI. With V trimmed by 6 bases and J by 0 bases, 5 bases remained unmatched. This CDR3 region has 15 residues. The CDR3 nucleotides read TGTGCCAGCAGCCAGCAGGGGGTTAGCAATCAGCCCCAGCATTTT. This gives the protein CASSQQGVSNQPQHF.

Turning to this clone: The sample has other DNA sequences that encode this CDR3 too. The chain couples TRBV7-8 to TRBJ2-3; D uncertain. V was trimmed by 4 bases and J by 5 bases, leaving 4 bases between them. CDR1 and CDR2 (germline): SGHVS, FQNEAQ. The length of the CDR3 is 11 residues. CDR3 region: CASSSRDTQYF. CDR3 sequence (DNA): TGTGCCAGCAGCTCCCGAGATACGCAGTATTTT.

This clone was picked up a small number of times. The J gene is TRBJ1-5, the V gene TRBV28, with 7 bases lining up with TRBD1. Germline values: CDR1 MDHEN, CDR2 SYDVKM. V dropped 5 bases and J dropped 1; count of bases not matched to a gene: 5. This CDR3 comprises 15 residues. CDR3 amino acids: CASSPPTGSNQPQHF. In DNA, the CDR3 is TGTGCCAGCAGTCCACCGACAGGGAGCAATCAGCCCCAGCATTTT.

The V gene is TRBV4-3, the J gene TRBJ1-1; possibly TRBD1 for D (5 bases). The V end was cut by 1 base, the J end by 4 bases, with 10 bases between. Per germline, CDR1 LGHNA and CDR2 YSLEER. The CDR3 spans 14 residues. The CDR3 here is CASSQGVGVTEAFF. Here the CDR3 DNA reads TGCGCCAGCAGCCAAGGAGTGGGGGTCACTGAAGCTTTCTTT.

The J gene is TRBJ2-3, the V gene TRBV5-4; 10 positions match TRBD2. V trimming: 4 bases; J trimming: 2 bases; junction bases outside the gene matches: 4. Germline values: CDR1 SGHNT, CDR2 YYREEE (reference sequence). The CDR3 runs 15 residues. The CDR3 here is CASSQGLAVTDTQYF. The CDR3 nucleotides are TGTGCCAGCAGCCAAGGACTAGCGGTCACAGATACGCAGTATTTT.

This rearrangement joins TRBV15 to TRBJ2-1, with 9 bases identical to TRBD2. CDR3 length: 15 amino acids. Germline V lookup: CDR1 LNHNV, CDR2 YYDKDF (reference sequence). With V trimmed by 0 bases and J by 7 bases, 4 bases remained unmatched. CDR3 protein: CATSRDRGGANEQFF. The CDR3 nucleotides are TGTGCCACCAGCAGAGATCGCGGGGGGGCGAATGAGCAGTTCTTC.

This clone was counted between two and nine times. This chain joins TRBV5-6 and TRBJ1-6; 7 bases agree with TRBD1. In germline, CDR1 is SGHDT, CDR2 YYEEEE. The CDR3 sequence is 15 residues long. V lost 4 bases and J lost 9; bases outside the gene matches: 10. CDR3 amino acids: CASSGIDRVGSPLHF. CDR3 sequence (DNA): TGTGCCAGCAGCGGAATTGACAGGGTGGGTTCACCCCTCCACTTT.

The chain employs TRBV6-1 and TRBJ2-2; D unresolved. The V gene's germline CDR1 is MNHNS and CDR2 SASEGT. Trimming removed 8 bases at V and 1 base at J, with 14 bases between. The CDR3 totals 15 residues. The CDR3 DNA reads TGTGCCAGCTTCCATAGGGTAGGGAACACCGGGGAGCTGTTTTTT. Its translation: CASFHRVGNTGELFF.

The chain recombines TRBV6-1 with TRBJ1-1; tentative D call: TRBD1 (6 bases). Germline CDR1 MNHNS, CDR2 SASEGT. V lost 8 bases and J 1 base, leaving 14 bases between the germline ends. The CDR3 spans 14 residues. The CDR3 nucleotides read TGTGCCAGCCCCAGGTCGGGGGCGAACACTGAAGCTTTCTTT. As protein: CASPRSGANTEAFF.

In this sample, this clone turned up once. This chain uses TRBV5-4 with TRBJ2-1, with 10 bases fitting TRBD1. The CDR3 loop spans 15 amino acids. Germline V gene sequence: CDR1 SGHNT, CDR2 YYREEE (reference sequence). With 1 base clipped from V and 7 bases from J, the junction kept 5 bases outside the gene matches. The CDR3 DNA is TGTGCCAGCAGCTTGCGGACAGGGGGAGGGAATGAGCAGTTCTTC. Translated: CASSLRTGGGNEQFF.

The V gene is TRBV4-2, the J gene TRBJ2-1; the match to TRBD2 covers 10 bases. Germline CDR1 reads LGHNA; CDR2 reads YNFKEQ. The CDR3 contains 16 residues. V was clipped by 8 bases and J by 4 bases; unmatched bases: 11. The CDR3 sequence: CASGSAGTSAYNEQFF. CDR3 in DNA: TGTGCCAGCGGTTCCGCGGGGACTAGCGCGTACAATGAGCAGTTCTTC.

The V and J genes are TRBV13 and TRBJ2-2, with D unclear. Per the germline V gene, CDR1 is PRHDT and CDR2 is FYEKMQ (reference sequence). The CDR3 covers 16 residues. The V end was cut by 0 bases, the J end by 0 bases, with 8 bases between. DNA of the CDR3: TGTGCCAGCAGCTTAGGCTCAGGCACGAACACCGGGGAGCTGTTTTTT. This encodes CASSLGSGTNTGELFF. The whole variable domain, remainder taken from reference TRBV13 and TRBJ2-2, is AAGVIQSPRHLIKEKRETATLKCYPIPRHDTVYWYQQGPGQDPQFLISFYEKMQSDKGSIPDRFSAQQFSDYHSELNMSSLELGDSALYFCASSLGSGTNTGELFFGEGSRLTVL.

This clone was seen a few times. CDR3 amino acids: CASSYRQQDEQYF. The CDR3 DNA sequence: TGTGCCAGCAGTTACCGACAGCAGGACGAGCAGTACTTC. The chain combines TRBV6-5 with TRBJ2-7, with D possibly matching TRBD1 (5 bases). The V and J ends lost 2 bases and 5 bases respectively, with 10 bases between them. The CDR3 totals 13 residues. Germline V CDR1 and CDR2: MNHEY, SVGAGI.

The rearrangement links TRBV11-2 to TRBJ2-7, with 8 bases lining up with TRBD1. J lost 2 bases, V lost 6 bases, and 6 bases had no gene match. This CDR3 region has 14 residues. The germline V gene has CDR1 SGHAT and CDR2 FQNNGV. The CDR3, as DNA: TGTGCCAGCAGGAGGGACAGGATAGCCTACGAGCAGTACTTC. Protein product: CASRRDRIAYEQYF.

The genes are TRBV5-1 and TRBJ1-2; D call uncertain. The V gene's germline CDR1 is SGHRS and CDR2 YFSETQ. V was trimmed by 1 base and J by 8 bases, leaving 12 bases between them. This CDR3 contains 13 residues. This CDR3 is CASSLQTVYGYTF. The CDR3 DNA reads as TGCGCCAGCAGCTTGCAAACAGTTTACGGCTACACCTTC.

The chain couples TRBV25-1 to TRBJ2-5; tentative D call: TRBD2 (5 bases). Germline V gives CDR1 MGHDK, CDR2 SYGVNS. This CDR3 region has 17 residues. Trimming shortened V by 3 bases and J by 1 base, and 18 bases separated the two germline ends. This CDR3 is CASSDSTGKLSQETQYF. The CDR3 coding sequence is TGTGCCAGCAGTGACTCGACCGGGAAACTATCCCAAGAGACCCAGTACTTC.